Listed here are 17 T cell receptor beta chains from one sample, sequenced in a study of CD8+CD57+ T cells in acquired aplastic anemia. Flow cytometry had shown expanded CD8+CD57+ cells in the patients chosen for sequencing. TCR beta VDJ and CDR3 profiling used genomic DNA as template. Each CDR3 protein is one row after TCRdb ran MiXCR on the reads. The sample lists just over 200,000 distinct CDR3 sequences; 50% to 70% were seen once. The material sequenced was sorted CD4+, CD8+, or CD8+CD57+ T cells (not recorded which) from PBMCs. These receptors were obtained from a human donor with aplastic anemia.

This clonotype was seen more than once but under ten times. The chain couples TRBV24-1 to TRBJ1-2, with 7 nucleotides matching TRBD1. The CDR3 totals 15 residues. The germline gives CDR1 KGHDR, CDR2 SFDVKD. V lost 3 bases and J lost 2; bases outside the gene matches: 5. The CDR3, as DNA: TGTGCCACCAGTGATGGGAGGACAGGAAACTATGGCTACACCTTC. It codes for CATSDGRTGNYGYTF.

With respect to this clonotype: A read error may produce the germline difference seen at one junction end. The chain carries TRBV5-1 and TRBJ2-1; 8 bases are shared with TRBD1. Germline CDR1 SGHRS, CDR2 YFSETQ. The CDR3 has 12 residues. CDR3 sequence reads: CASSYGQGPSLF. The CDR3 coding sequence is TGCGCCAGCAGCTATGGACAGGGCCCTTCGCTCTTC.

This clonotype was observed a few times. The genes are TRBV12-3 or TRBV12-4 and TRBJ2-7; 8 bases are shared with TRBD2. With V trimmed by 7 bases and J by 7 bases, 15 bases remained unmatched. CDR3 size: 15 residues. CDR3 protein: CASTENPAGAGEQYF. The CDR3 DNA reads as TGTGCCAGCACCGAAAACCCAGCGGGAGCGGGAGAGCAGTACTTC.

This chain joins TRBV2 and TRBJ2-5, with TRBD2 matching 13 bases. V dropped 4 bases and J dropped 2; count of bases not matched to a gene: 7. The germline V gene has CDR1 SNHLY and CDR2 FYNNEI. CDR3 length: 17 amino acids. The CDR3 nucleotides are TGTGCCAGCAGTGCCCCGGGACTAGCGGGGTTACAAGAGACCCAGTACTTC. It codes for CASSAPGLAGLQETQYF.

This clonotype appeared many times. This chain uses TRBV7-9 with TRBJ2-5; 10 bases are a match to TRBD2. In germline, CDR1 is SEHNR, CDR2 FQNEAQ (reference sequence). The V gene end was trimmed by 4 bases and the J gene end by 4 bases; junction bases not matched to a gene: 6. This CDR3 has 15 amino acids. Here the CDR3 DNA reads TGTGCCAGCAGCTCCTCCGGGACTAGCGCAGAGACCCAGTACTTC. Residues: CASSSSGTSAETQYF.

This clonotype has just a few counts. The chain combines TRBV7-9 with TRBJ1-2, with a possible D match to TRBD1 (5 bases). CDR3 length equals 12 residues. V dropped 10 bases and J dropped 3 bases, with 12 bases sitting between them. Germline V gives CDR1 SEHNR, CDR2 FQNEAQ (reference sequence). The DNA for the CDR3 is TGTGCCACCTGGGAGGGGTACTATGGCTACACCTTC. Encoded protein: CATWEGYYGYTF.

Worth noting for this clonotype: This may be a read error: a much more frequent sequence differs by one nucleotide. This sequence joins TRBV12-3 or TRBV12-4 and TRBJ2-7, with D perhaps matching TRBD1 (6 bases). This CDR3 is 13 amino acids long. Between the trimmed V and J ends, which lost 4 bases and 2 bases, there was a span of 9 bases. This CDR3 is CASSSAGAYEQYF. DNA for the CDR3: TGTGCCAGCAGTTCCGCAGGGGCCTACGAGCAGTACTTC.

In this sample, this clonotype turned up once. The chain uses TRBV7-3 and TRBJ2-2, with D perhaps TRBD2 (6 bases). The CDR3 has 17 amino acids. The V end lost 2 bases, the J end lost 6 bases, and 19 bases lay between the germline ends. Germline V lookup: CDR1 SGHTA, CDR2 FQGTGA. In nucleotides, the CDR3 is TGTGCCAGCAGCTTATCTTCGTGGGGGGAGTCCCCCGGGGAGCTGTTTTTT. This translates into CASSLSSWGESPGELFF.

This clonotype was picked up a small number of times. V and J are TRBV15 and TRBJ1-2; D is unclear. Germline CDR1 and CDR2: LNHNV and YYDKDF (reference sequence). Trimming took 6 bases from V and 2 from J, leaving 13 bases between them. This CDR3 has 14 residues. The CDR3 loop reads CATRTRGGNYGYTF. The CDR3 coding sequence is TGTGCCACCAGAACCCGGGGAGGGAACTATGGCTACACCTTC.

The table lists this clonotype with a few counts. This chain joins TRBV6-5 and TRBJ2-3; a weak D match, TRBD2 (7 bases). Germline loops: CDR1 MNHEY, CDR2 SVGAGI. The CDR3 runs to 20 residues. The V gene lost 0 bases and the J gene lost 1 base, with 23 bases spanning the gap. CDR3 nucleotide sequence: TGTGCCAGCAGTTACTCGGCTCTTCCTTTGGGGGGGCCGGGCACAGATACGCAGTATTTT. It translates to CASSYSALPLGGPGTDTQYF.

The V call is TRBV29-1, the J call TRBJ1-3; D is unclear. The V gene lost 4 bases and the J gene lost 3 bases, with 10 bases spanning the gap. The CDR3 is 13 amino acids. Per the germline V gene, CDR1 is SQVTM and CDR2 is ANQGSEA. The CDR3 region has the DNA TGCAGCGTTGCATACGGCAGTGGAAACACCATATATTTT. It codes for CSVAYGSGNTIYF.

The rearrangement uses TRBV9 and TRBJ2-7; 9 nucleotides align to TRBD2. V lost 0 bases, J lost 2 bases, and 3 bases stayed unmatched. This CDR3 contains 15 residues. The germline CDR1 and CDR2 sequences are SGDLS and YYNGEE. CDR3 nucleotides: TGTGCCAGCAGCGTAGCGTCTAGCGGGGCCTACGAGCAGTACTTC. This gives the protein CASSVASSGAYEQYF. Variable domain in full (rest from reference TRBV9 and TRBJ2-7): DSGVTQTPKHLITATGQRVTLRCSPRSGDLSVYWYQQSLDQGLQFLIQYYNGEERAKGNILERFSAQQFPDLHSELNLSSLELGDSALYFCASSVASSGAYEQYFGPGTRLTVT.

This clonotype has a handful of counts. The chain links TRBV30 to TRBJ1-2; weak D call: TRBD1 (6 bases). The CDR3 runs 13 residues. The V and J ends lost 4 bases and 5 bases respectively, with 14 bases between them. Per germline, CDR1 GTSNPN and CDR2 SVGIG (reference sequence). CDR3 sequence reads: CAWIAPGEYGYTF. DNA for the CDR3: TGTGCCTGGATTGCACCAGGGGAATATGGCTACACCTTC.

The gene calls are TRBV15 and TRBJ1-1, with unresolved D. The CDR3 runs to 15 residues. The germline CDR1 and CDR2 sequences are LNHNV and YYDKDF (reference sequence). Trimming removed 0 bases from V and 11 bases from J, with 19 bases in between. In nucleotides, the CDR3 is TGTGCCACCAGCAGAGATGTAGGTAGGTGCAGGCTGGCTTTCTTT. Translating gives CATSRDVGRCRLAFF.

This clonotype was observed a few times. The V gene is TRBV10-3, the J gene TRBJ2-1; D is undetermined. This CDR3 has 14 residues. Germline CDR1 ENHRY, CDR2 SYGVKD. The germline V and J ends were trimmed by 6 bases and 6 bases, with 15 bases remaining between them. For the CDR3, the DNA is TGTGCCATCAGGAGAGACACCGTCCGCAATGAGCAGTTCTTC. It translates to CAIRRDTVRNEQFF.

The chain has TRBV5-4 and TRBJ2-7, with 7 bases matching TRBD2. CDR1 and CDR2 (germline): SGHNT, YYREEE (reference sequence). The CDR3 is 14 amino acids. The V gene end was trimmed by 3 bases and the J gene end by 4 bases; junction bases not matched to a gene: 7. The CDR3 nucleotides read TGTGCCAGCAGCTCTGGGGGGGTACAGTACGAGCAGTACTTC. It encodes CASSSGGVQYEQYF. The complete variable domain, with remaining parts taken from reference TRBV5-4 and TRBJ2-7, reads ETGVTQSPTHLIKTRGQQVTLRCSSQSGHNTVSWYQQALGQGPQFIFQYYREEENGRGNFPPRFSGLQFPNYSSELNVNALELDDSALYLCASSSGGVQYEQYFGPGTRLTVT.

The J gene is TRBJ2-2, the V gene TRBV10-3; D not resolved. The CDR3 contains 14 residues. The V gene's germline CDR1 is ENHRY and CDR2 SYGVKD. Trimming removed 4 bases from V and 6 bases from J, with 12 bases in between. For the CDR3, the DNA is TGTGCCATCAGTGTTGCAGTAATGGCCGGGGAGCTGTTTTTT. As protein: CAISVAVMAGELFF.